The subject of this entry is one T cell receptor (beta chain). This could be a read error, since a much larger clone is one nucleotide away. These data come from a study of T cells in Graves' hyperthyroidism and ophthalmopathy. Amplification yielded TCR beta CDR3 regions, with RNA transcripts as the source. HTBI primers were the set used in a first-round RT-PCR of the TCR CDR3. MiXCR was run by TCRdb on the multiplex PCR reads, yielding one entry per CDR3 protein. Here the sample spans about 610,000 distinct CDR3 sequences, roughly 16% being singletons. This CDR3 has 14 residues. Germline assignment: CDR1 MNHEY and CDR2 SVGEGT. Trimming took off 8 bases at V and 6 bases at J, with 17 bases between the two ends.

This chain links TRBV6-2 or TRBV6-3 with TRBJ1-5; no clear D gene. The source material was blood. The receptor was derived from a woman in her thirties or forties with Graves' ophthalmopathy. The CDR3 sequence is CASLPGSGGQPQHF. The CDR3, as DNA: TGTGCCAGCTTGCCGGGGAGTGGCGGTCAGCCCCAGCATTTT.